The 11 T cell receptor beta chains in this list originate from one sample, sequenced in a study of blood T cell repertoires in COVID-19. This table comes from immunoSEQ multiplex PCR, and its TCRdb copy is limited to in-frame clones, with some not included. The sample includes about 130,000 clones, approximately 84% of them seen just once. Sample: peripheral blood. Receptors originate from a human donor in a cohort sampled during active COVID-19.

The CDR3 DNA follows: TGTGCCAGCAGCAAACAAGCCGGTGACAGATACAATGAGCAGTTCTTC. Translated: CASSKQAGDRYNEQFF. V gene TRBV4-2 combines with J gene TRBJ2-1; TRBD1 might be the D (5 bases). The length of the CDR3 is 16 residues. Between the trimmed V and J ends, which lost 5 bases and 4 bases, there was a span of 18 bases. CDR1 is LGHNA and CDR2 is YNFKEQ in the germline V gene.

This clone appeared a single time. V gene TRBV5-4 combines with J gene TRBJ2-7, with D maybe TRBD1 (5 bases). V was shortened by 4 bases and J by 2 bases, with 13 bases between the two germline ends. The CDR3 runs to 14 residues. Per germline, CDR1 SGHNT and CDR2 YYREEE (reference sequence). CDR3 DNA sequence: TGTGCCAGCAGCGCCGACAGAGACACCTACGAGCAGTACTTC. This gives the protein CASSADRDTYEQYF.

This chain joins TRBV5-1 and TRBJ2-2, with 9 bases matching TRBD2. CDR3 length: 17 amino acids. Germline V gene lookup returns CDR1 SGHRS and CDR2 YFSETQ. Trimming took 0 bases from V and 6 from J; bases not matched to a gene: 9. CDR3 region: CASSLATGGGAPGELFF. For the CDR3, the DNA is TGCGCCAGCAGCTTGGCCACGGGCGGGGGGGCGCCCGGGGAGCTGTTTTTT.

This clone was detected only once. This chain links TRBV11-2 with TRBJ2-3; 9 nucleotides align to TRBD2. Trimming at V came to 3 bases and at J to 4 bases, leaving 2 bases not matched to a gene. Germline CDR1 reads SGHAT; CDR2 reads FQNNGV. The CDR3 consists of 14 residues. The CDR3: CASSFAGGPDTQYF. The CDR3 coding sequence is TGTGCCAGCAGCTTTGCGGGGGGGCCAGATACGCAGTATTTT.

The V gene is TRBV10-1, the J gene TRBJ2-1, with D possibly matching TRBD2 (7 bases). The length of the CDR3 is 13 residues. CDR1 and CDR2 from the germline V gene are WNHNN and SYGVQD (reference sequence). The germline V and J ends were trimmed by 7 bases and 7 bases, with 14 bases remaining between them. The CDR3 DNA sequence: TGCGCCAGCATACGGGGGGCAAATAATGAGCAGTTCTTC. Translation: CASIRGANNEQFF.

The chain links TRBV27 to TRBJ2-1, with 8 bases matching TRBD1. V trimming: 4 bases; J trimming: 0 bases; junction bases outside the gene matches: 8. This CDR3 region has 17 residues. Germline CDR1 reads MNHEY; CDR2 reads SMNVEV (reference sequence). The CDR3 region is CASSYSRTGGSYNEQFF. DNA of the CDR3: TGTGCCAGCAGTTATTCGCGAACAGGGGGCTCCTACAATGAGCAGTTCTTC.

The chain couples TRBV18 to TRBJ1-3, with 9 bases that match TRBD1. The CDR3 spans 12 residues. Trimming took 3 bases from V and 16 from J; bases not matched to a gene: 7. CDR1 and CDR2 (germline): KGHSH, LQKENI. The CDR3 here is CASSPRRDREYF. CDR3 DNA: TGTGCCAGCTCACCGCGCCGGGACAGGGAGTATTTT.

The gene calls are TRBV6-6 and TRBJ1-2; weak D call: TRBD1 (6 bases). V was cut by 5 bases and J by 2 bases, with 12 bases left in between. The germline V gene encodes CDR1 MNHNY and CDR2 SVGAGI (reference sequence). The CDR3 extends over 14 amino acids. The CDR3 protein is CASSRGQGNYGYTF. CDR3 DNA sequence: TGTGCCAGCAGTCGGGGCCAGGGGAACTATGGCTACACCTTC.

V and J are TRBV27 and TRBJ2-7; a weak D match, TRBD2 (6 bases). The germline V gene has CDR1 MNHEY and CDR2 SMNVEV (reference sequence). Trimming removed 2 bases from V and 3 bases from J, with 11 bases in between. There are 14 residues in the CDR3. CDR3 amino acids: CASSLGTDGYEQYF. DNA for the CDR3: TGTGCCAGCAGTTTAGGGACTGACGGCTACGAGCAGTACTTC.

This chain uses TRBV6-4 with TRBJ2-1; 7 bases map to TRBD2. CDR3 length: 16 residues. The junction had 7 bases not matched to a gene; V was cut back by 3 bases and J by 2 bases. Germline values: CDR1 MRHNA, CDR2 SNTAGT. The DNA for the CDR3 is TGTGCCAGCAGTGAATGGGCGGGGGAGCCCTACAATGAGCAGTTCTTC. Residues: CASSEWAGEPYNEQFF.

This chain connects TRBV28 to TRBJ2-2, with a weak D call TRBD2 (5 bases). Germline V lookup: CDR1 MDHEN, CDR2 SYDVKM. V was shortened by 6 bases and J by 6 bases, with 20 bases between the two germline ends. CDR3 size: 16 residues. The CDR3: CASRRVLVLIAGELFF. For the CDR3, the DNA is TGTGCCAGCAGGCGGGTATTAGTCCTAATCGCCGGGGAGCTGTTTTTT.